This T cell receptor (beta chain) appears in the sequencing data of a study of tumor-infiltrating lymphocytes in localized non-small cell lung cancer. Profiling relied on immunoSEQ multiplex PCR, and the TCRdb table lists in-frame clones only, not all of them. The data hold approximately 14,000 clones, with approximately 80% observed a single time. In regard to this clone: Its antigen is not identified.

V trimming: 8 bases; J trimming: 2 bases; junction bases outside the gene matches: 7. CDR1 MRHNA and CDR2 SNTAGT come from the germline V gene. The CDR3 extends over 15 amino acids. Overall study results and limits: Recurrence-free survival showed no association with tumor T-cell fraction. Technical variation could not be separated from intratumor heterogeneity here. No T-cell fraction difference was seen between IM1 and IM2 tumors.

The clonotype originates from a human donor with non-small cell lung cancer. V gene TRBV6-4 combines with J gene TRBJ2-3; 10 nucleotides agree with TRBD2. The specimen was lung tumor tissue. The CDR3 DNA reads TGTGCCAGCGCGGAAACTAGCGGGAACACAGATACGCAGTATTTT. Residues: CASAETSGNTDTQYF.